This TCR beta chain originates from a study of T cell responses to AZD1222 COVID-19 vaccine. Sequenced by immunoSEQ multiplex PCR; TCRdb stores in-frame clones only, minus some. The table lists about 140,000 clones, more than 85% of them singletons. The TCR originated in an adult in good health. Specimen: peripheral blood, collected on day 0 of MenACWY control vaccination.

In nucleotides, the CDR3 is TGTGCCAGCAGGGAGGGACGGAACTTTTTCGATGGCTACACCTTC. Amino acids: CASREGRNFFDGYTF. V is TRBV2 and J is TRBJ1-2; perhaps TRBD1 as D (5 bases). Germline CDR1 reads SNHLY; CDR2 reads FYNNEI. Trimming cost V 6 bases and J 6 bases, with 20 bases left between them. This CDR3 has 15 residues.